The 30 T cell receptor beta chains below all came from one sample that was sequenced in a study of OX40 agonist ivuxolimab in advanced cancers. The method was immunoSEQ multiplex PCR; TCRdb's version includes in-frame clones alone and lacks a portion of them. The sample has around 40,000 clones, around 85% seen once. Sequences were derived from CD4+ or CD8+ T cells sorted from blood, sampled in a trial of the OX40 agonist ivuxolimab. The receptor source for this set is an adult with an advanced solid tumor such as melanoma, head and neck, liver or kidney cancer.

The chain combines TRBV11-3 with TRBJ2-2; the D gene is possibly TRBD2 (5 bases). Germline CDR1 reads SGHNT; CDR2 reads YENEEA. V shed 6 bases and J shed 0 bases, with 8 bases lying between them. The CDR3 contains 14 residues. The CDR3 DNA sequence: TGTGCCAGCAGGCGGGTCCCGAACACCGGGGAGCTGTTTTTT. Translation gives CASRRVPNTGELFF.

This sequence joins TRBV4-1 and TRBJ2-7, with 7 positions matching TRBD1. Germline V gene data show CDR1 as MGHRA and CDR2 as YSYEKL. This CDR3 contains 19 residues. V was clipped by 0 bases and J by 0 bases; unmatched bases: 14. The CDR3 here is CASSQEGTPGQFLSYEQYF. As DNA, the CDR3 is TGCGCCAGCAGCCAAGAAGGTACCCCGGGACAGTTCCTCTCCTACGAGCAGTACTTC.

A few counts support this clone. CDR3 region: CASSRGTNEKLFF. For the CDR3, the DNA is TGTGCCAGCAGCAGGGGTACTAATGAAAAACTGTTTTTT. The rearrangement joins TRBV11-3 to TRBJ1-4; possible D gene TRBD1, 5 bases. CDR1 SGHNT and CDR2 YENEEA come from the germline V gene. The CDR3 totals 13 residues. Deletions cut 5 bases from V and 2 bases from J, with 6 bases between.

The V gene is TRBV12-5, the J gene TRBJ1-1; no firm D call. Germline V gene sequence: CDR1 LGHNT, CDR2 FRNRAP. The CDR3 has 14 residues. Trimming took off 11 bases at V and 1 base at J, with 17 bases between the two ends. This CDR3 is CAGLPDPGNTEAFF. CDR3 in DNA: TGTGCTGGGCTGCCGGACCCAGGGAACACTGAAGCTTTCTTT.

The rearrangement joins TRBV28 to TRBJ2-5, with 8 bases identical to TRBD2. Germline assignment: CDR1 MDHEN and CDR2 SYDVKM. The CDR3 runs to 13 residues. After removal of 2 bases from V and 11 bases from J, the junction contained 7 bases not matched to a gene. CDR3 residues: CASSLAAGERQYF. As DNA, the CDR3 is TGTGCCAGCAGTTTAGCAGCGGGAGAGAGGCAGTACTTC. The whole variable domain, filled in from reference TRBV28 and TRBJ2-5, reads DVKVTQSSRYLVKRTGEKVFLECVQDMDHENMFWYRQDPGLGLRLIYFSYDVKMKEKGDIPEGYSVSREKKERFSLILESASTNQTSMYLCASSLAAGERQYFGPGTRLLVL.

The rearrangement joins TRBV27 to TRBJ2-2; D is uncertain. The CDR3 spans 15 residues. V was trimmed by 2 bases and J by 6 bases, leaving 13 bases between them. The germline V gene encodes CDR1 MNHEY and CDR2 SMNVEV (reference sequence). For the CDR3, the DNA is TGTGCCAGCAGTTTACCTGGCTTGCCCCCCGGGGAGCTGTTTTTT. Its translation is CASSLPGLPPGELFF.

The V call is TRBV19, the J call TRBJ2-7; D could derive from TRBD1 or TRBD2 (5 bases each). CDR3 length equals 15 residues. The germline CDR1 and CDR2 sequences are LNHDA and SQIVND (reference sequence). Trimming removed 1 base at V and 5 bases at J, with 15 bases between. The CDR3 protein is CASSIGGSGPNEQYF. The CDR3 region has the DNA TGTGCCAGTAGTATAGGGGGGTCAGGGCCCAACGAGCAGTACTTC. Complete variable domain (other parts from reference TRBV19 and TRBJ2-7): DGGITQSPKYLFRKEGQNVTLSCEQNLNHDAMYWYRQDPGQGLRLIYYSQIVNDFQKGDIAEGYSVSREKKESFPLTVTSAQKNPTAFYLCASSIGGSGPNEQYFGPGTRLTVT.

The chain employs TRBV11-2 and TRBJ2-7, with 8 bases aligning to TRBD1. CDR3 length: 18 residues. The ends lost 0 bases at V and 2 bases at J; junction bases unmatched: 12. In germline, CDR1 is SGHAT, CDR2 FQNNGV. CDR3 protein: CASSLEASDRGRTYEQYF. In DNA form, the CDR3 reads TGTGCCAGCAGCTTAGAAGCCTCCGACAGGGGACGGACCTACGAGCAGTACTTC.

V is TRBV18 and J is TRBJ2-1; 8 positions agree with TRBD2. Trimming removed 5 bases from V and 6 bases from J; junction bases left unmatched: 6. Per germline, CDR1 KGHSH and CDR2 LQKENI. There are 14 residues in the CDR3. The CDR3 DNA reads TGTGCCAGCTCAAGTCGCGGGGGGCTCAATGAGCAGTTCTTC. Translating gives CASSSRGGLNEQFF.

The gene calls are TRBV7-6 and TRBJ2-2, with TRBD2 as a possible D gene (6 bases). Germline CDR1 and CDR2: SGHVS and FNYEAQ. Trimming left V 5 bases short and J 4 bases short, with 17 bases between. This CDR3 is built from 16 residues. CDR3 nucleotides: TGTGCCAGCAGCCCTACTAGCACCCGGGGCACCGGGGAGCTGTTTTTT. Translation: CASSPTSTRGTGELFF.

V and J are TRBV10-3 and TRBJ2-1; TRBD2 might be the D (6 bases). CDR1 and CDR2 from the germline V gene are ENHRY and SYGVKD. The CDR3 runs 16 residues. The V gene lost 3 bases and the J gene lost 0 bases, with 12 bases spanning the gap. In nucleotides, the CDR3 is TGTGCCATCAGTGAACGGGACGGGAGCTCCTACAATGAGCAGTTCTTC. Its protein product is CAISERDGSSYNEQFF.

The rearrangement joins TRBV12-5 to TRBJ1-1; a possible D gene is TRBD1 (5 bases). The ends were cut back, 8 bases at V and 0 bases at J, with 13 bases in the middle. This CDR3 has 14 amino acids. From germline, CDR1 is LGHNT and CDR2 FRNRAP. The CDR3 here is CASSWGKVNTEAFF. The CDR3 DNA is TGTGCTAGTAGTTGGGGGAAGGTGAACACTGAAGCTTTCTTT.

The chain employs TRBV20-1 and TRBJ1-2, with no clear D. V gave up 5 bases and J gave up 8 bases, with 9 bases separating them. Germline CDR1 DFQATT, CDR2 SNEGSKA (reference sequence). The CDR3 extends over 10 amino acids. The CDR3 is CSAPKEGYTF. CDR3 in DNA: TGCAGTGCTCCGAAAGAGGGCTACACCTTC.

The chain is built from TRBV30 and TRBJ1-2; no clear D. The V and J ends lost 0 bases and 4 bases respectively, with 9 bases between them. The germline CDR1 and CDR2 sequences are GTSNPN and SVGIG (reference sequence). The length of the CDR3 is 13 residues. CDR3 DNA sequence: TGTGCCTGGAGTGTACGAGGACCCTATGGCTACACCTTC. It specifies CAWSVRGPYGYTF.

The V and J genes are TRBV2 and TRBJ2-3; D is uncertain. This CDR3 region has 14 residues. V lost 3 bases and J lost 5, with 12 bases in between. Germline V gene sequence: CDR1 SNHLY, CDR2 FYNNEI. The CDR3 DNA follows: TGTGCCAGCAGTGACAGTGCGCAGGTAGATACGCAGTATTTT. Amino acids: CASSDSAQVDTQYF.

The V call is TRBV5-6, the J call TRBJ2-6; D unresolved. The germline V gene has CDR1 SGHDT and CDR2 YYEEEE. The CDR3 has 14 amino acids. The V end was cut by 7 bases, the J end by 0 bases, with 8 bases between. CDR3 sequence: CASSSDSGANVLTF. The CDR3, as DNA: TGTGCCAGCTCATCTGACTCTGGGGCCAACGTCCTGACTTTC. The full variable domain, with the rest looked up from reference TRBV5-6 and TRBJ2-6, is DAGVTQSPTHLIKTRGQQVTLRCSPKSGHDTVSWYQQALGQGPQFIFQYYEEEERQRGNFPDRFSGHQFPNYSSELNVNALLLGDSALYLCASSSDSGANVLTFGAGSRLTVL.

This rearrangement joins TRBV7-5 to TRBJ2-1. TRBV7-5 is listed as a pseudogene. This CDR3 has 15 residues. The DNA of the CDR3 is TGTGTCTTGGGGGACGGGGGCGAAAACTACAATGAGCAGTTCTTC. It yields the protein CVLGDGGENYNEQFF.

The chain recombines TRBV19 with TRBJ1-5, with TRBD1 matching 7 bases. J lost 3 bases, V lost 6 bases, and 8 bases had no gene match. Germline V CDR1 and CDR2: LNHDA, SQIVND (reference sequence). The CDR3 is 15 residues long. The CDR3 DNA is TGTGCCAGTAGCCTCTGGGGACAGAACAATCAGCCCCAGCATTTT. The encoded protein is CASSLWGQNNQPQHF.

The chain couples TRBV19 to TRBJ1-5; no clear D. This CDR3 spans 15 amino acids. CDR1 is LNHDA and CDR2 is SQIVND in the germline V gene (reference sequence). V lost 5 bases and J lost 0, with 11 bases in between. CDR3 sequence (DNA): TGTGCCAGTAGTCCCCTGACGGTTAGCAATCAGCCCCAGCATTTT. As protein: CASSPLTVSNQPQHF.

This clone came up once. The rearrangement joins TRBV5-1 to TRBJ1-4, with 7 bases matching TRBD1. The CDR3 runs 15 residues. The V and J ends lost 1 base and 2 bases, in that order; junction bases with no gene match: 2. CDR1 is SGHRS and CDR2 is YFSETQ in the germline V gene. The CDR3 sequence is CASSLMTGTNEKLFF. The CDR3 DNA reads TGCGCCAGCAGCTTGATGACAGGGACTAATGAAAAACTGTTTTTT.

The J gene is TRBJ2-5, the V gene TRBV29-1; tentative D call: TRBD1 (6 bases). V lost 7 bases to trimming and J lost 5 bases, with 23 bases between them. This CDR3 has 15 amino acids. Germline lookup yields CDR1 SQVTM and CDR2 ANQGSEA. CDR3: CSAKRGTYGEETQYF. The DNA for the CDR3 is TGCAGCGCCAAAAGGGGGACGTACGGCGAGGAGACCCAGTACTTC.

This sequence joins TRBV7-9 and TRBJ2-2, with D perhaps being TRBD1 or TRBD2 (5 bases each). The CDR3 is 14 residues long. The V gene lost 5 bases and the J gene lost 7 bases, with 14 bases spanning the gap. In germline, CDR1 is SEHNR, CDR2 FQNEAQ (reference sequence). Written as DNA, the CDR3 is TGTGCCAGCAGCCCCAGGGAGATGGTCGGGGAGCTGTTTTTT. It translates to CASSPREMVGELFF. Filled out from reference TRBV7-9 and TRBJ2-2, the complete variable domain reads DTGVSQNPRHKITKRGQNVTFRCDPISEHNRLYWYRQTLGQGPEFLTYFQNEAQLEKSRLLSDRFSAERPKGSFSTLEIQRTEQGDSAMYLCASSPREMVGELFFGEGSRLTVL.

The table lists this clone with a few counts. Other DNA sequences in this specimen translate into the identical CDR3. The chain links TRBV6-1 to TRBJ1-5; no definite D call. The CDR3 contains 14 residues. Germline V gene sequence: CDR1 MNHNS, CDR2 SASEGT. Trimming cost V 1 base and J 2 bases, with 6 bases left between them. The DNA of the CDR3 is TGTGCCAGCAGTGAAGAGCCGGGCAATCAGCCCCAGCATTTT. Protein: CASSEEPGNQPQHF.

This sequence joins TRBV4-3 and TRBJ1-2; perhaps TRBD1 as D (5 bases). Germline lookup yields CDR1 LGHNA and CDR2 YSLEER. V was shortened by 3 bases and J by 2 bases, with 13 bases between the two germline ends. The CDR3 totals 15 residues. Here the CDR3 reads CASSQTDSGNYGYTF. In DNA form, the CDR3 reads TGCGCCAGCAGCCAGACCGACAGCGGAAACTATGGCTACACCTTC.

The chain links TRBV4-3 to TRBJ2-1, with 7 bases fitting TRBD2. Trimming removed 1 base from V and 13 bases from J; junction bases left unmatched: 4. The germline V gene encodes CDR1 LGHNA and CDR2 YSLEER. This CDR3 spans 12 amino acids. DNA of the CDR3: TGCGCCAGCAGCCAAGGCTGGGAGGGACAGTTCTTC. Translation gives CASSQGWEGQFF.

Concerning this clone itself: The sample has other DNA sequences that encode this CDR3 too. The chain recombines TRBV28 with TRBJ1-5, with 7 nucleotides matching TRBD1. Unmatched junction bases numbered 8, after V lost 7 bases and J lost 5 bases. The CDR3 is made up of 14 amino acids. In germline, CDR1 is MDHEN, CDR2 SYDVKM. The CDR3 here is CASTPRGPYQPQHF. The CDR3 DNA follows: TGTGCCAGCACCCCTAGGGGGCCCTATCAGCCCCAGCATTTT.

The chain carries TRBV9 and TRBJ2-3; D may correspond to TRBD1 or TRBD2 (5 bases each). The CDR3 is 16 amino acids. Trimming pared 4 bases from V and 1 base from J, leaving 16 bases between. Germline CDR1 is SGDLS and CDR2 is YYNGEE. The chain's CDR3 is CASSTTGTRGTDTQYF. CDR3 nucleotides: TGTGCCAGCAGCACAACCGGGACCCGCGGCACAGATACGCAGTATTTT.

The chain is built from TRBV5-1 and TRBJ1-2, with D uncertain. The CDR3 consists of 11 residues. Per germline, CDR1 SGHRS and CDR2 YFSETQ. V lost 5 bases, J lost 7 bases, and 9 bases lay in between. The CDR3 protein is CASSSNSGYTF. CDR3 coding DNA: TGCGCCAGCAGTTCTAACAGTGGCTACACCTTC.

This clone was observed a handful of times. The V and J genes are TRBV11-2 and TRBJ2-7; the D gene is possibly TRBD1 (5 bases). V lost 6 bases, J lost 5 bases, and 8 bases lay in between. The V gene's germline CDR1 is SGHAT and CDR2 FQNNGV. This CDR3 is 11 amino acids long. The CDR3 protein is CASRSGNEQYF. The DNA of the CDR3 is TGTGCCAGCAGATCAGGGAACGAGCAGTACTTC.

The CDR3 region is CASSLTPGKETQYF. The CDR3 region has the DNA TGTGCCAGCAGCTTAACTCCGGGTAAAGAGACCCAGTACTTC. This chain connects TRBV7-6 to TRBJ2-5; D ambiguous. This CDR3 has 14 residues. V was cut by 2 bases and J by 3 bases, with 10 bases left in between. CDR1 SGHVS and CDR2 FNYEAQ come from the germline V gene.